This TCR beta chain was captured in a study of identical twins. The study's findings and limits: Out-of-frame beta sequences exhibited a weaker degree of excess twin sharing.

TCRdb independently ran MiXCR on the 5' RACE reads; one entry per CDR3 protein. This table has a few hundred thousand distinct CDR3 sequences, roughly 20% appearing once. This clonotype was seen ten or more times. Its specificity is unknown. Germline-derived CDR1 and CDR2 are SGHRS and YFSETQ. The J segment lost 7 bases and the V segment lost 2 bases, leaving 3 bases of the junction unmatched. The CDR3 totals 14 residues. The sample taken for sequencing was naive T cells sorted from blood. The chain carries TRBV5-1 and TRBJ1-4; TRBD1 matches at 9 bases. This clonotype was obtained from a man in his fifties or sixties in good health. The CDR3 DNA reads as TGCGCCAGCAGCTTTGGACAGGGGAGTGAAAAACTGTTTTTT. Amino acid sequence: CASSFGQGSEKLFF.